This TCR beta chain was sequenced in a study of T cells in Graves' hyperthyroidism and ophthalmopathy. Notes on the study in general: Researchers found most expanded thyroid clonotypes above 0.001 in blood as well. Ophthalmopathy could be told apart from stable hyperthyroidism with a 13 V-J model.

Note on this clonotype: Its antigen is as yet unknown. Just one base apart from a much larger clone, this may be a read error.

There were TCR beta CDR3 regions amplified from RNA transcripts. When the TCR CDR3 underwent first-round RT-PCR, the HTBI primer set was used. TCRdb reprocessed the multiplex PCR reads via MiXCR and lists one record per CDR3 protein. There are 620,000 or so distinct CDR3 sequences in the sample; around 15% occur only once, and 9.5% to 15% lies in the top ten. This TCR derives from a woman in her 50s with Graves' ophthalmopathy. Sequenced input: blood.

The CDR3 region is CASSLGREQAYEQYF. Here the CDR3 DNA reads TGTGCCAGCAGCCTCGGCCGGGAACAGGCTTACGAGCAGTACTTC. The chain recombines TRBV7-2 with TRBJ2-7, with D possibly being TRBD1 or TRBD2 (5 bases each). This CDR3 is 15 amino acids long. Per germline, CDR1 SGHTA and CDR2 FQGNSA. The ends were cut back, 5 bases at V and 4 bases at J, with 18 bases in the middle.